Below, 14 T cell receptor beta chains from the same sample are listed, as sequenced in a study of blood T cell repertoires in COVID-19. Using immunoSEQ multiplex PCR, the repertoire was profiled, and TCRdb retains in-frame clones only, with some absent. The data show about 300,000 clones, approximately 85% seen once. Sequenced material: peripheral blood. The receptors here all came from a man in his late teens or twenties with active or convalescent COVID-19.

The V and J genes are TRBV9 and TRBJ2-7; D is possibly TRBD2 (7 bases). Germline V gene lookup returns CDR1 SGDLS and CDR2 YYNGEE. Deletions cut 0 bases from V and 6 bases from J, with 13 bases between. The CDR3 spans 14 residues. The DNA of the CDR3 is TGTGCCAGCAGCGTAGATCGGGGGGCCGGCGAGCAGTACTTC. The encoded protein is CASSVDRGAGEQYF.

The chain combines TRBV19 with TRBJ1-5; unclear D gene. V shed 5 bases and J shed 3 bases, with 5 bases lying between them. The CDR3 has 12 amino acids. Germline V lookup: CDR1 LNHDA, CDR2 SQIVND (reference sequence). CDR3 nucleotides: TGTGCCAGTAGTCTATTCAATCAGCCCCAGCATTTT. Residues: CASSLFNQPQHF.

This clone was found once. The chain links TRBV4-1 to TRBJ1-1; D remains ambiguous. The CDR3 has 15 residues. Germline assignment: CDR1 MGHRA and CDR2 YSYEKL. V gave up 1 base and J gave up 5 bases, with 14 bases separating them. The CDR3 region is CASSQGARWETEAFF. DNA for the CDR3: TGCGCCAGCAGCCAAGGGGCCAGGTGGGAGACTGAAGCTTTCTTT.

V gene TRBV4-1 combines with J gene TRBJ2-1, with 13 bases identical to TRBD2. V dropped 1 base and J dropped 0; count of bases not matched to a gene: 3. The length of the CDR3 is 18 residues. Germline V gives CDR1 MGHRA, CDR2 YSYEKL. The CDR3 DNA reads as TGCGCCAGCAGCCAAGGACTAGCGGGGGGCAGCTCCTACAATGAGCAGTTCTTC. The encoded protein is CASSQGLAGGSSYNEQFF.

The gene calls are TRBV9 and TRBJ1-1, with D maybe TRBD1 (5 bases). CDR1 SGDLS and CDR2 YYNGEE come from the germline V gene. CDR3 length: 16 residues. V was trimmed by 3 bases and J by 4 bases, leaving 19 bases between them. The CDR3 loop reads CASSASGNAMSTEAFF. DNA for the CDR3: TGTGCCAGCAGCGCTTCAGGGAACGCGATGAGCACTGAAGCTTTCTTT.

The chain employs TRBV2 and TRBJ2-5; D unclear. The V end lost 3 bases, the J end lost 7 bases, and 12 bases lay between the germline ends. Looked up from germline, CDR1 is SNHLY and CDR2 is FYNNEI. The CDR3 length is 13 residues. The CDR3 is CASSDYLTGTQYF. CDR3 coding DNA: TGTGCCAGCAGTGACTACCTCACCGGGACCCAGTACTTC.

This sequence joins TRBV11-2 and TRBJ1-1; tentative D call: TRBD1 (6 bases). Per germline, CDR1 SGHAT and CDR2 FQNNGV. Trimming stripped 6 bases from V and 4 bases from J, with 15 bases between. The CDR3 sequence is 14 residues long. CDR3 residues: CASSPGAKSTEAFF. For the CDR3, the DNA is TGTGCCAGCAGTCCAGGGGCTAAAAGCACTGAAGCTTTCTTT.

DNA of the CDR3: TGTGCCATCAGTGAGTCTCCAGGGGGCGTCTATCGCCCCATGCAGAGAACAGGGAACACTGAAGCTTTCTTT. Its protein product is CAISESPGGVYRPMQRTGNTEAFF. This chain links TRBV10-3 with TRBJ1-1; TRBD1 matches at 8 bases. The germline V gene has CDR1 ENHRY and CDR2 SYGVKD. V shed 0 bases, J shed 1 base, and the junction held 28 bases outside the gene matches. The CDR3 sequence is 24 residues long.

This clone has a single count. The chain couples TRBV7-9 to TRBJ1-2; 8 bases map to TRBD1. V shed 5 bases and J 13 bases; nucleotides not matched to a gene: 9. Germline assignment: CDR1 SEHNR and CDR2 FQNEAQ (reference sequence). The CDR3 covers 12 residues. This CDR3 is CASSIDRGIVTF. The CDR3 bases are TGTGCCAGCAGCATCGACAGGGGCATAGTCACCTTC.

Turning to this clone: A read error is the likely source, as a far larger clone sits one nucleotide away. The rearrangement uses TRBV11-3 and TRBJ2-7; the match to TRBD1 covers 8 bases. CDR3 size: 14 residues. V lost 5 bases and J lost 1; bases outside the gene matches: 4. From germline, CDR1 is SGHNT and CDR2 YENEEA. The CDR3 sequence is CASSPRDRSYEQYF. The CDR3 DNA reads TGTGCCAGCAGCCCCCGGGACAGGTCCTACGAGCAGTACTTC.

This clone was seen only a few times. The chain is built from TRBV7-8 and TRBJ1-1; D perhaps matches TRBD1 (5 bases). The CDR3 length is 14 residues. The V end lost 6 bases, the J end lost 0 bases, and 11 bases lay between the germline ends. Germline V gene sequence: CDR1 SGHVS, CDR2 FQNEAQ. The CDR3 region is CASSKGLMNTEAFF. The CDR3 bases are TGTGCCAGCAGTAAGGGGCTGATGAACACTGAAGCTTTCTTT.

The chain has TRBV5-5 and TRBJ2-1; 15 bases map to TRBD2. CDR1 is SGHKS and CDR2 is YYEKEE in the germline V gene (reference sequence). The CDR3 consists of 19 residues. V was clipped by 2 bases and J by 4 bases; unmatched bases: 10. This CDR3 reads CASSFQRTSGGAGYNEQFF. The CDR3 region has the DNA TGTGCCAGCAGCTTTCAGAGGACTAGCGGGGGGGCCGGATACAATGAGCAGTTCTTC.

CDR3 in DNA: TGTGCCAGCAGCCCTTCTACAGGGCGTGGGATCTATGGCTACACCTTC. Translated: CASSPSTGRGIYGYTF. The chain combines TRBV7-2 with TRBJ1-2; D is possibly TRBD1 (6 bases). The CDR3 loop spans 16 amino acids. In germline, CDR1 is SGHTA, CDR2 FQGNSA. Trimming cost V 5 bases and J 4 bases, with 20 bases left between them. Full variable domain (rest looked up from reference TRBV7-2 and TRBJ1-2): GAGVSQSPSNKVTEKGKDVELRCDPISGHTALYWYRQSLGQGLEFLIYFQGNSAPDKSGLPSDRFSAERTGGSVSTLTIQRTQQEDSAVYLCASSPSTGRGIYGYTFGSGTRLTVV.

The gene calls are TRBV19 and TRBJ2-2; no clear D gene. Trimming pared 10 bases from V and 0 bases from J, leaving 9 bases between. The CDR3 has 13 amino acids. The germline V gene encodes CDR1 LNHDA and CDR2 SQIVND (reference sequence). DNA of the CDR3: TGTGCCATTTGGGCTCCGAACACCGGGGAGCTGTTTTTT. The encoded protein is CAIWAPNTGELFF.